These 26 T cell receptor beta chains were sequenced from one sample in a study of tumor-infiltrating lymphocytes in primary liver carcinoma. Researchers generated TCR beta cDNA from 500 to 600 ng of total RNA, relying on a constant-region primer. Three nested multiplex PCR rounds, a slightly modified ARM-PCR method, built the TCR beta libraries. Both of the initial two PCR rounds ran for about 11 cycles and employed TRBV1-TRBV30 forward primers alongside a C-beta reverse primer. MiXCR, applied by TCRdb to the multiplex PCR reads, yields one record per CDR3 protein. The sample lists more than 100,000 distinct CDR3 sequences, around 60% occurring once. Scientists recovered RNA and DNA together from roughly 20-30 mg of unsorted bulk tissue. Sequencing used liver tumor tissue from sampling region 1. Subset indicated: tumor region T1, superior pole. The receptors were gathered from a woman aged 55-75 years with primary liver carcinoma and hepatitis B virus infection.

This CDR3 is CASSLGTPGTDTYYF. CDR3 sequence (DNA): TGTGCCAGCAGCCTTGGGACACCGGGGACAGATACGTATTATTTT. V gene TRBV11-3 combines with J gene TRBJ2-3, with 7 bases aligning to TRBD1. This CDR3 region has 15 residues. V was pared by 5 bases and J by 15 bases, with 20 bases of the junction left unmatched. Germline CDR1 SGHNT, CDR2 YENEEA. Full variable domain (missing parts from reference TRBV11-3 and TRBJ2-3): EAGVVQSPRYKIIEKKQPVAFWCNPISGHNTLYWYLQNLGQGPELLIRYENEEAVDDSQLPKDRFSAERLKGVDSTLKIQPAELGDSAVYLCASSLGTPGTDTYYFGPGTRLTVL.

Turning to this clonotype: With a much larger clone just one base away, this may be a read error. The chain links TRBV28 to TRBJ2-5; tentative D call: TRBD2 (7 bases). Trimming took off 7 bases at V and 7 bases at J, with 25 bases between the two ends. Germline CDR1 reads MDHEN; CDR2 reads SYDVKM. The length of the CDR3 is 16 residues. CDR3 DNA sequence: TGTGCCAGCACCTCCCGGGGGGCGGGTGCAGGTCTGACCCAGTACTTC. Protein product: CASTSRGAGAGLTQYF.

About this clonotype itself: The junction and the germline gene differ at one end; a read error may be behind it. The rearrangement uses TRBV11-2 and TRBJ2-5; D remains unclear. Germline assignment: CDR1 SGHAT and CDR2 FQNNGV. The CDR3 loop spans 14 amino acids. The CDR3 DNA follows: TGTGCCATCAGCGCACGATTCACCCAGGAGACCCAGTACTTC. It is translated as CAISARFTQETQYF.

The gene calls are TRBV11-2 and TRBJ2-3; 9 positions match TRBD2. CDR3 size: 20 residues. The V gene's germline CDR1 is SGHAT and CDR2 FQNNGV. With 9 bases clipped from V and 1 base from J, the junction kept 23 bases outside the gene matches. In DNA form, the CDR3 reads TGTGCCAGTAACTTAAGGGGCCTAGCGGGATTGAGGGTCCGCACAGATACGCAGTATTTT. The encoded protein is CASNLRGLAGLRVRTDTQYF.

As concerns this clonotype: One end of the junction does not line up with germline, which may come from a read error. V gene TRBV11-2 combines with J gene TRBJ2-3; the D gene is possibly TRBD1 (5 bases). Germline assignment: CDR1 SGHAT and CDR2 FQNNGV. This CDR3 has 16 amino acids. Written as DNA, the CDR3 is TGTGTCAGCAGCTTAGCCGGACAATCGATCACAGATACGCAGTATTTT. Its translation is CVSSLAGQSITDTQYF.

The rearrangement joins TRBV5-1 to TRBJ1-2; D may be TRBD1 (5 bases). The CDR3 runs 14 residues. Germline lookup yields CDR1 SGHRS and CDR2 YFSETQ. The CDR3 sequence: CDSREGFADYGYTF. The CDR3 DNA reads TGCGATAGCAGGGAGGGCTTTGCAGACTATGGCTACACCTTC.

On this clonotype itself: Sequence at one end of the junction differs from germline and may be a read error. This chain uses TRBV4-2 with TRBJ2-7, with D unclear. The length of the CDR3 is 15 residues. CDR1 and CDR2 (germline): LGHNA, YNFKEQ. CDR3 region: CASSQNLGTSHEQYF. The CDR3 DNA follows: TGTGCCAGCAGCCAAAATCTTGGCACCTCCCACGAGCAGTACTTC.

This clonotype has a count of ten or more. The chain uses TRBV12-5 and TRBJ1-1; D is unclear. Germline V gives CDR1 LGHNT, CDR2 FRNRAP. Trimming stripped 6 bases from V and 2 bases from J, with 4 bases between. The CDR3 is 11 residues long. The CDR3 reads CASGGNTEAFF. CDR3 nucleotide sequence: TGTGCTAGTGGGGGAAACACTGAAGCTTTCTTT.

The J gene is TRBJ2-1, the V gene TRBV11-3; a weak D match, TRBD2 (7 bases). The CDR3 has 17 residues. V lost 4 bases and J 8 bases, leaving 24 bases between the germline ends. Germline V lookup: CDR1 SGHNT, CDR2 YENEEA. The CDR3 bases are TGTGCCAGCAGCTCCCGGGGGGCGTGGACCATGTGCTATGAGCAGTTCTTC. Encoded protein: CASSSRGAWTMCYEQFF.

Points on this clonotype: The junction departs from germline at one end; a sequencing error may be responsible. The V and J genes are TRBV6-5 and TRBJ1-1, with a weak D call TRBD1 (5 bases). This CDR3 has 15 residues. Looked up from germline, CDR1 is MNHEY and CDR2 is SVGAGI. CDR3 in DNA: TGTGCCAGCAGTTACTCCGCTGGGGGAGGAACTGAAGCTCTCTTT. Its protein product is CASSYSAGGGTEALF.

Note on this clonotype: At one of its ends the junction is not consistent with the germline gene, which may arise from a read error. The chain joins TRBV12-3 or TRBV12-4 to TRBJ2-7; possibly TRBD2 for D (6 bases). The CDR3 sequence is 16 residues long. The CDR3 bases are TGTACCAGCAGTTCCCAATCGACTAGAGCCCCCCGTGAGCAGTACTTC. The encoded protein is CTSSSQSTRAPREQYF.

Concerning this clonotype: One end of the junction does not line up with germline, which may come from a read error. J is TRBJ2-1 and V is TRBV11-3, with D maybe TRBD1 (5 bases). The CDR3 is made up of 16 amino acids. Germline values: CDR1 SGHNT, CDR2 YENEEA. Here the CDR3 reads CASVKSVGEKDNEQFF. Here the CDR3 DNA reads TGTGCCAGCGTGAAGAGTGTAGGCGAAAAGGACAATGAGCAGTTCTTT.

The chain uses TRBV5-1 and TRBJ2-5; D gene ambiguous. Germline CDR1 SGHRS, CDR2 YFSETQ. The germline V and J ends were trimmed by 1 base and 6 bases, with 16 bases remaining between them. This CDR3 spans 15 amino acids. The CDR3 is CASSLRSVGGQTQYF. The CDR3 bases are TGCGCCAGCAGCTTGAGGTCGGTCGGTGGACAGACCCAGTACTTC.

Comment on this clonotype: A junction end diverges from the germline sequence, so it may reflect a read error. V and J are TRBV6-5 and TRBJ1-2, with D unclear. The V gene's germline CDR1 is MNHEY and CDR2 SVGAGI. There are 15 residues in the CDR3. The CDR3 region is CASSSSWEEFYGYSF. The DNA for the CDR3 is TGTGCCAGCAGTTCCTCCTGGGAGGAATTCTATGGCTACAGCTTC.

As to this clonotype: Germline is not matched at one junction end, which may reflect a read error. J is TRBJ2-1 and V is TRBV28, with D unresolved. The germline gives CDR1 MDHEN, CDR2 SYDVKM. CDR3 length: 12 residues. CDR3 coding DNA: TGTGCCAGCACCACTCCCCCGGGTGAGCAGTCCTTC. Translating gives CASTTPPGEQSF.

About this clonotype: This may arise from a read error, as a much more abundant clone is one base away. This chain connects TRBV5-5 to TRBJ2-3; TRBD1 is a possible D gene (6 bases). V was trimmed by 0 bases and J by 1 base, leaving 18 bases between them. This CDR3 comprises 18 residues. Germline CDR1 is SGHKS and CDR2 is YYEKEE (reference sequence). This CDR3 is CASSLARGSLRGTDTQYF. The CDR3, as DNA: TGTGCCAGCAGCTTGGCCAGGGGCAGCCTGAGAGGCACAGATACGCAGTATTTT.

This clonotype came up a few times. A much larger clone is a single base away; this may be a read error. The chain joins TRBV6-1 to TRBJ2-7, with D maybe TRBD2 (5 bases). Per germline, CDR1 MNHNS and CDR2 SASEGT. V was clipped by 4 bases and J by 4 bases, with 8 bases between them. This CDR3 is 12 amino acids long. CDR3 nucleotides: TGTGCCAGCAGTGTACGGGGTTACGAGCAGTACTTC. This sequence encodes CASSVRGYEQYF.

This clonotype was seen repeatedly, ten times or more. The chain couples TRBV6-6 to TRBJ1-5, with 11 bases identical to TRBD1. CDR1 and CDR2 (germline): MNHNY, SVGAGI (reference sequence). V was pared by 6 bases and J by 5 bases, with 9 bases of the junction left unmatched. The CDR3 is made up of 16 amino acids. CDR3 DNA: TGTGCCAGCAGGAACACCGGGACAGGGGGAGATCAGCCCCAGCATTTT. It is translated as CASRNTGTGGDQPQHF.

This clonotype was recorded many times. The V and J genes are TRBV12-3 or TRBV12-4 and TRBJ2-7; D is unclear. Trimming removed 5 bases from V and 2 bases from J, with 10 bases in between. The CDR3 contains 13 residues. The CDR3 reads CASSRSETYEQYF. CDR3 nucleotides: TGTGCCAGCAGTAGGTCCGAGACCTACGAGCAGTACTTC.

This clonotype was seen repeatedly, ten times or more. The chain uses TRBV29-1 and TRBJ1-4; D is perhaps TRBD1 (6 bases). The germline V gene has CDR1 SQVTM and CDR2 ANQGSEA. This CDR3 contains 13 residues. V shed 7 bases and J shed 2 bases, with 11 bases lying between them. The CDR3 nucleotides read TGCAGCGCCCAGAGGGGGACTAATGAAAAACTGTTTTTT. This gives the protein CSAQRGTNEKLFF. Full variable domain (rest looked up from reference TRBV29-1 and TRBJ1-4): SAVISQKPSRDICQRGTSLTIQCQVDSQVTMMFWYRQQPGQSLTLIATANQGSEATYESGFVIDKFPISRPNLTFSTLTVSNMSPEDSSIYLCSAQRGTNEKLFFGSGTQLSVL.

At least ten counts were recorded for this clonotype. The gene calls are TRBV5-1 and TRBJ2-3; D ambiguous. Germline loops: CDR1 SGHRS, CDR2 YFSETQ. Trimming left V 0 bases short and J 2 bases short, with 7 bases between. This CDR3 comprises 14 residues. CDR3: CASSLGGATDTQYF. As DNA, the CDR3 is TGCGCCAGCAGCTTGGGGGGTGCCACAGATACGCAGTATTTT. Combining the CDR3 with reference TRBV5-1 and TRBJ2-3 gives the whole variable domain KAGVTQTPRYLIKTRGQQVTLSCSPISGHRSVSWYQQTPGQGLQFLFEYFSETQRNKGNFPGRFSGRQFSNSRSEMNVSTLELGDSALYLCASSLGGATDTQYFGPGTRLTVL.

This clonotype was observed a few times. This may arise from a read error, as a much more abundant clone is one base away. V and J are TRBV6-5 and TRBJ1-6; D may be TRBD1 (5 bases). The CDR3 sequence is 14 residues long. The germline V gene has CDR1 MNHEY and CDR2 SVGAGI. The CDR3 coding sequence is TGTGTCAGCACCCTCTCGGGGGGGAATTCACCCCTCCACTTT. It is translated as CVSTLSGGNSPLHF.

With respect to this clonotype: A read error may explain this, as a much larger clone is one base away. The rearrangement joins TRBV28 to TRBJ1-1; 7 bases are shared with TRBD1. Germline V gene lookup returns CDR1 MDHEN and CDR2 SYDVKM. The CDR3 has 14 amino acids. CDR3 sequence (DNA): TGTACCACCAAACCGGGACAGAGAAACACTGAAGCTTTCTTT. Protein sequence: CTTKPGQRNTEAFF.

With regard to this clonotype: The conserved closing phenylalanine or tryptophan is absent in this CDR3, likely reflecting a read error. The limits of the CDR3 on the DNA are not certain, so only TCRdb's listed CDR3 is given. The J gene is TRBJ2-2, the V gene TRBV11-3; the table's D gene call, TRBD2, was not cross checked with the DNA. With termini counted, the CDR3 has 15 amino acids. Germline values: CDR1 SGHNT, CDR2 YENEEA. CDR3 protein: CASSPRPLNTGELFS.

The chain couples TRBV7-8 to TRBJ2-7, with D unclear. The CDR3 is 13 amino acids. CDR1 is SGHVS, CDR2 FQNEAQ, per germline. Trimming cost V 4 bases and J 10 bases, with 17 bases left between them. CDR3 loop: CASSSAASYDQYF. CDR3 coding DNA: TGTGCCAGCAGCTCTGCCGCTTCCTATGATCAGTACTTC.

Details on this clonotype: A read error may produce the germline difference seen at one junction end. The CDR3 DNA follows: TGTGATAGTGGTTTGCCCTTTAATGGGGACACTGAAGCTTTCTTT. This encodes CDSGLPFNGDTEAFF. The chain employs TRBV12-5 and TRBJ1-1; no firm D call. CDR1 LGHNT and CDR2 FRNRAP come from the germline V gene. The CDR3 runs to 15 residues. Based on the CDR3 plus reference TRBV12-5 and TRBJ1-1, the full variable domain is DARVTQTPRHKVTEMGQEVTMRCQPILGHNTVFWYRQTMMQGLELLAYFRNRAPLDDSGMPKDRFSAEMPDATLATLKIQPSEPRDSAVYFCDSGLPFNGDTEAFFGQGTRLTVV.